This T cell receptor (beta chain) derives from a study of control samples from healthy donors and cancer patients. Germline V gene data show CDR1 as SGHVS and CDR2 as FQNEAQ. CDR3 length: 13 residues. The germline V and J ends were trimmed by 3 bases and 7 bases, with 9 bases remaining between them. This table comes from immunoSEQ multiplex PCR, and its TCRdb copy is limited to in-frame clones, with some not included. The data contain about 140,000 clones, 92% of them singletons. The origin of this receptor is a man aged 25-40 years in good health. Sample: blood. The chain is built from TRBV7-8 and TRBJ1-4, with D hard to call. The CDR3 DNA reads TGTGCCAGCAGCTTTCTTGGAGGTGAAAAACTGTTTTTT. It specifies CASSFLGGEKLFF.